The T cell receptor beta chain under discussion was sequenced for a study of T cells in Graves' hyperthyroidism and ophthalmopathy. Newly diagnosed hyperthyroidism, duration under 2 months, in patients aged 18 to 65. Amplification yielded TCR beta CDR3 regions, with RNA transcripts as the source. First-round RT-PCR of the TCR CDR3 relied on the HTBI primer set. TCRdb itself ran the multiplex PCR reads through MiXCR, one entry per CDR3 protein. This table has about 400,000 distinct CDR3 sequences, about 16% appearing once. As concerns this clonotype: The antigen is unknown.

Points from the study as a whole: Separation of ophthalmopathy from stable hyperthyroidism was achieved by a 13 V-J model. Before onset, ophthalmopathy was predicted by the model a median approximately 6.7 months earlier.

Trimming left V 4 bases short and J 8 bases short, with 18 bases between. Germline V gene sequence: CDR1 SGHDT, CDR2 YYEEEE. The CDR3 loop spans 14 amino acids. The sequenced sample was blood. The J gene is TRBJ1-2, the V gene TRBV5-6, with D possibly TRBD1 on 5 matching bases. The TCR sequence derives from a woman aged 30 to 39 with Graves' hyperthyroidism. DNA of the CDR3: TGTGCCAGCAGCAACCCCGGGGGTCCTGGCGGCTACACCTTC. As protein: CASSNPGGPGGYTF.